This TCR beta chain was recorded in a study of blood T cell repertoires in COVID-19. Study-level information: PBMCs, B-cell-depleted T cells, or T cells provided the cDNA or gDNA that made up the material.

Deletions cut 3 bases from V and 7 bases from J, with 10 bases between. CDR1 is SGHNT, CDR2 YYREEE, per germline (reference sequence). The CDR3 consists of 13 residues. Sequenced by immunoSEQ multiplex PCR; TCRdb stores in-frame clones only, minus some. The table lists 100,000 to 150,000 clones, 85% of them singletons. This chain connects TRBV5-4 to TRBJ1-4; D perhaps matches TRBD1 (5 bases). The sample consisted of peripheral blood. The origin of this receptor is a woman older than 75 with acute or convalescent COVID-19. CDR3 DNA: TGTGCCAGCAGCTCCCCGGACATTGAAAAACTGTTTTTT. Translation: CASSSPDIEKLFF.